The clone carrying this T cell receptor (beta chain) was observed a single time. J gave up 3 bases and V 3 bases, and 9 bases lay outside the gene matches. This CDR3 has 17 residues. Looked up from germline, CDR1 is SGDLS and CDR2 is YYNGEE. The record originates from a study of blood T cell repertoires in COVID-19. The table came from immunoSEQ multiplex PCR; TCRdb's copy has only in-frame clones and leaves some out. The sample holds about 240,000 clones; 75% to 90% are singletons and the top ten take roughly 4%. Sequencing input: PBMCs or T cells enriched from blood (not recorded which). The chain has TRBV9 and TRBJ1-1; 12 bases line up with TRBD1. This TCR came from a woman under 40 who had recovered from COVID-19. The CDR3 sequence is CASSGAGTGGRDTEAFF. Written as DNA, the CDR3 is TGTGCCAGCAGCGGCGCCGGGACAGGGGGCAGGGACACTGAAGCTTTCTTT.